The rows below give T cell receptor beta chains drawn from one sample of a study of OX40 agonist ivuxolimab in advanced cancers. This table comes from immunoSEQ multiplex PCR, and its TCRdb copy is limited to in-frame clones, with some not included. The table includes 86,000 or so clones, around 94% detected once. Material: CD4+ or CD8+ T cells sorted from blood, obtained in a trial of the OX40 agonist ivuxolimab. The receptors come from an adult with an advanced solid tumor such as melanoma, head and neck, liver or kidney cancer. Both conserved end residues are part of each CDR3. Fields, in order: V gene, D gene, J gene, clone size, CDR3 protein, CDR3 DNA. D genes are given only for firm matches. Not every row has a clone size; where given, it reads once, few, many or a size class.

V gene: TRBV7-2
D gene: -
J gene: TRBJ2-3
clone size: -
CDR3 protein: CASSLYGSADTQYF
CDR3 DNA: TGTGCCAGCAGCTTATACGGATCCGCAGATACGCAGTATTTT

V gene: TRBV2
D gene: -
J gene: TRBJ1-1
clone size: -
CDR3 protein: CASSEESGAYAEAFF
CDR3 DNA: TGTGCCAGCAGTGAAGAGTCCGGGGCGTACGCTGAAGCTTTCTTT

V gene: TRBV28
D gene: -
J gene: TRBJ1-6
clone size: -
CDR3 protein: CASSLVSGNSPLHF
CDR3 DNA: TGTGCCAGCTCCCTCGTGTCTGGGAATTCACCCCTCCACTTT

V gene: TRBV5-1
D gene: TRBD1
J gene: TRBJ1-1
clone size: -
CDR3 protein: CASSLAGQGGTEAFF
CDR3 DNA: TGCGCCAGCAGCTTGGCCGGACAGGGGGGCACTGAAGCTTTCTTT

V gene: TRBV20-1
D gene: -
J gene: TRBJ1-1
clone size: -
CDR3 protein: CSATRRPEAFF
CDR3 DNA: TGCAGTGCTACCCGGCGTCCTGAAGCTTTCTTT

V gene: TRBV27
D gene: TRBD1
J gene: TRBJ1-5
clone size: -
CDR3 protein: CASSRTGGGQPQHF
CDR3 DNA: TGTGCCAGCAGTCGGACAGGGGGCGGTCAGCCCCAGCATTTT

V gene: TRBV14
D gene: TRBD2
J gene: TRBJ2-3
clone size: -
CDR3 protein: CASSQGTSGGDTQYF
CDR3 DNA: TGTGCCAGCAGCCAAGGCACTAGCGGAGGGGATACGCAGTATTTT

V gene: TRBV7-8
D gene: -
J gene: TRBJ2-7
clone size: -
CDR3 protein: CASSLAVPTLKVPLSYEQYF
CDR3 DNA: TGTGCCAGCAGCTTAGCGGTCCCGACTCTAAAGGTCCCTCTCTCCTACGAGCAGTACTTC

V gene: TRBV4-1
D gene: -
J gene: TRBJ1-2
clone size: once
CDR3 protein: CASSRPSHYGYTF
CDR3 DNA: TGCGCCAGCAGCCGACCCTCCCACTATGGCTACACCTTC

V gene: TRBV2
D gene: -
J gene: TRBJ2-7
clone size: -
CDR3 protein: CASSEGPKTEQYF
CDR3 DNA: TGTGCCAGCAGTGAGGGGCCCAAGACTGAGCAGTACTTC